A selection of T cell receptor beta chains follows, all from one sample in a study of regulatory T cells in long-lasting Graves disease. TCRdb processed the multiplex PCR reads anew with MiXCR; each CDR3 protein has one entry. Found here are about 620,000 distinct CDR3 sequences, around 17% of them singletons; the top ten hold around 19%. The same sample was also used in a study of T cells in Graves' hyperthyroidism and ophthalmopathy.

The material was peripheral blood mononuclear cells (PBMCs), obtained at new diagnosis, from a patient treated with antithyroid drugs. Receptor source: a woman under 40 with Graves disease. CDR3s leave out the opening cysteine and the closing phenylalanine or tryptophan. Where a row states a size, it is once, few, many or the class of an expanded clone; other rows omit it.

TRBJ1-6,few,TRBV27,ASSLFSGTGNYNSPLH
TRBJ2-5,many,TRBV28,ASSRLAQETQY
TRBJ2-1,many,TRBV24-1,ATTTGRINEQF
TRBJ1-3,NA,TRBV10-2,ASNGGAQAGNTIY
TRBJ1-1,NA,TRBV9,ASSSAPGTEAF
TRBJ1-1,many,TRBV12-3/TRBV12-4,ASSLVAVNTEAF
TRBJ2-7,NA,TRBV10-2,ASSGTSGRATHYEQY
TRBJ1-4,NA,TRBV7-9,ASDGGRELF
TRBJ2-7,many,TRBV28,ATHTTGKVRGEQY
TRBJ1-1,NA,TRBV15,ATSRDRTGSSAF
TRBJ1-4,few,TRBV6-1,ASSRGQAFNEKLF
TRBJ2-7,NA,TRBV29-1,SVEDGVGYEQY
TRBJ2-5,few,TRBV20-1,SGSEGVETQY
TRBJ2-5,many,TRBV28,ASRLGGSVQTQY
TRBJ2-5,NA,TRBV14,ASSPPGRSRETQY
TRBJ2-7,many,TRBV27,ASSTMTGNSYEQY
TRBJ1-5,many,TRBV28,ASSWGVYSNQPQH
TRBJ2-7,many,TRBV20-1,SAPTRGFYEQY
TRBJ1-3,many,TRBV20-1,SAGADRAGNTIY
TRBJ1-1,NA,TRBV13,ASSLMYPGMNTEAF
TRBJ1-5,few,TRBV19,ASSIETGPNQPQH
TRBJ2-3,few,TRBV5-1,ASSFRGGGFATDTQY
TRBJ2-3,NA,TRBV6-1,ASSELAGVDTQY
TRBJ2-7,few,TRBV30,AWTRASYEQY
TRBJ2-1,few,TRBV11-3,ASSLGRVGGRGNEQF
TRBJ1-5,many,TRBV12-3/TRBV12-4,ASSSRTGVFYSNQPQH
TRBJ2-7,few,TRBV28,ASNPQLGTGLQY
TRBJ2-7,few,TRBV3-1,ASSLAGVAEQY
TRBJ1-1,many,TRBV2,ASRGQANTEAF
TRBJ2-1,NA,TRBV6-2/TRBV6-3,ASSYFGPRGGGQF
TRBJ1-6,few,TRBV9,ASSAGNSPLH
TRBJ1-1,many,TRBV15,ATSREGSTEAF
TRBJ1-1,few,TRBV10-2,ASSETYTEAF
TRBJ2-7,NA,TRBV4-1,ASSHGLGDYEQY
TRBJ2-5,few,TRBV7-9,ASSFPGLAAETQY
TRBJ2-2,few,TRBV7-2,ALKRLSLNTGELF
TRBJ2-1,few,TRBV7-9,ASSFSHTSEGEQF
TRBJ2-3,few,TRBV10-3,AISESASPEADTQY
TRBJ2-7,many,TRBV28,ASIYPGTGGREQY
TRBJ2-1,NA,TRBV6-1,ASSELWTSGNEQF
TRBJ2-5,once,TRBV4-1,AISQGDGETQY
TRBJ2-1,few,TRBV29-1,SGGAMDYNEQF
TRBJ2-7,NA,TRBV5-1,ASRGDRGPYEQY
TRBJ2-1,many,TRBV28,ASRGPGLAGAGEQF
TRBJ2-2,NA,TRBV19,ASSIGSGSTGELF
TRBJ2-2,many,TRBV7-3,ASSLGTSGNTGELF
TRBJ2-2,few,TRBV13,ASSLEREGRTGELF
TRBJ1-2,many,TRBV7-3,ASSSTSTSSTTYGYT
TRBJ1-5,many,TRBV2,ASREGTVNQPQH
TRBJ1-5,NA,TRBV19,ASTWGKKNQPQH